One sample yielded the 4 T cell receptor beta chains listed below, sequenced in a study of patients and donors after allogeneic stem cell transplantation. One entry per CDR3 protein results from TCRdb running MiXCR on the RT-PCR reads. The sample comprises hundreds of thousands of distinct CDR3 sequences, roughly 17% of which are singletons, and around 6.8% rests with the top ten. The source material was blood, either unsorted or a sorted T cell fraction (not recorded which). These receptors all stem from a human donor who was either an allogeneic HSCT recipient or a stem cell or donor lymphocyte infusion donor (not recorded which). It is not recorded whose cells these are; they may come from a transplant donor.

This clonotype was observed a handful of times. The V call is TRBV9, the J call TRBJ2-2; weak D call: TRBD2 (5 bases). The CDR3 has 17 residues. In germline, CDR1 is SGDLS, CDR2 YYNGEE. The V end was cut by 0 bases, the J end by 6 bases, with 18 bases between. CDR3 nucleotides: TGTGCCAGCAGCGTAGTGACTCGAGGGCCGGGTCCCGGGGAGCTGTTTTTT. It encodes CASSVVTRGPGPGELFF.

The CDR3 DNA reads as TGTGCCAGCAGTTCTCGGACACTCGGGGTAGTGCAGTACTTC. Amino acids: CASSSRTLGVVQYF. The chain links TRBV7-2 to TRBJ2-7, with D perhaps being TRBD1 or TRBD2 (5 bases each). Germline V gene sequence: CDR1 SGHTA, CDR2 FQGNSA. Trimming shortened V by 6 bases and J by 9 bases, and 21 bases separated the two germline ends. This CDR3 contains 14 residues.

This chain links TRBV20-1 with TRBJ1-1, with a tentative D call TRBD1 (5 bases). The CDR3 contains 14 residues. Germline lookup yields CDR1 DFQATT and CDR2 SNEGSKA (reference sequence). The CDR3 spells CSAPGGGSKGEAFF. DNA of the CDR3: TGCAGCGCCCCCGGCGGCGGATCAAAGGGGGAAGCTTTCTTT.

This clonotype occurred many times. J is TRBJ2-5 and V is TRBV12-3 or TRBV12-4, with D unresolved. This CDR3 contains 13 residues. V gave up 3 bases and J gave up 4 bases, with 9 bases separating them. The CDR3 nucleotides read TGTGCCAGCAGTTTCGGAGAAGGAGAGACCCAGTACTTC. It is translated as CASSFGEGETQYF.